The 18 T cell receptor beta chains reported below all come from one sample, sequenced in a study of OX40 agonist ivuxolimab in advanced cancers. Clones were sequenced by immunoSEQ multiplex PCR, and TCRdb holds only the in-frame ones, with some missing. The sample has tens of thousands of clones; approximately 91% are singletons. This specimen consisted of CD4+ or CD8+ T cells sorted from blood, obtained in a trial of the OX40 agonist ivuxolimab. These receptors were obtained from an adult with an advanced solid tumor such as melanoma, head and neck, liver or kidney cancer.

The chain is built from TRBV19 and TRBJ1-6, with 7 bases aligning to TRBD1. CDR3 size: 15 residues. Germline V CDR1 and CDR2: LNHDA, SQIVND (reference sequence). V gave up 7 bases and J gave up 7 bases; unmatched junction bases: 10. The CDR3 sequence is CASTTGTALNSPLHF. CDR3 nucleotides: TGTGCCAGTACTACAGGGACAGCACTCAATTCACCCCTCCACTTT.

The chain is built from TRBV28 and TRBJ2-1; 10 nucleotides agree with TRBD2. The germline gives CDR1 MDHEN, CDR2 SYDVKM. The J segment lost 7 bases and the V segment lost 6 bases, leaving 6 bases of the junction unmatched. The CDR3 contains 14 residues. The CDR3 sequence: CASSLAGVRNEQFF. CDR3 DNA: TGTGCCAGCAGCCTAGCGGGAGTGCGGAATGAGCAGTTCTTC.

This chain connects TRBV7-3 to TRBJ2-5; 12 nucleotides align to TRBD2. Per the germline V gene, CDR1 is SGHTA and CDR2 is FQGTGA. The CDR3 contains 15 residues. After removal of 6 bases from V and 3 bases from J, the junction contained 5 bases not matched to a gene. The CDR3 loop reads CASSLGLAGKETQYF. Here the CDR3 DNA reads TGTGCCAGCAGTCTAGGACTAGCGGGGAAAGAGACCCAGTACTTC.

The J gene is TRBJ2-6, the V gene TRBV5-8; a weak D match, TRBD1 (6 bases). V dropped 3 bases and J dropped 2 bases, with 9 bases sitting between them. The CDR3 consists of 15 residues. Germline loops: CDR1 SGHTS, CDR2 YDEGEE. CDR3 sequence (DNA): TGTGCCAGCAGCTCTGGACAGACTGGGGCCAACGTCCTGACTTTC. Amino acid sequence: CASSSGQTGANVLTF.

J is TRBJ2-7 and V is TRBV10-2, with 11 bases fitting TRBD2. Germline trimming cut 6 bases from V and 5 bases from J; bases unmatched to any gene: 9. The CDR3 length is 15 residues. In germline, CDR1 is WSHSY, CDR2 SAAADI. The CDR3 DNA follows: TGCGCCAGCAGAACCTCCATAGCGGGAGGGAACGAGCAGTACTTC. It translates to CASRTSIAGGNEQYF.

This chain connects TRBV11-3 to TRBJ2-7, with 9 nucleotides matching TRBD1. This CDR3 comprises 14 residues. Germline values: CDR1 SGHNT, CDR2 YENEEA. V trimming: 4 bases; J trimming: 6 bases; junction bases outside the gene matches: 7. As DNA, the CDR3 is TGTGCCAGCAGCTCCGGGACAGGGTCGGGCGAGCAGTACTTC. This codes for CASSSGTGSGEQYF.

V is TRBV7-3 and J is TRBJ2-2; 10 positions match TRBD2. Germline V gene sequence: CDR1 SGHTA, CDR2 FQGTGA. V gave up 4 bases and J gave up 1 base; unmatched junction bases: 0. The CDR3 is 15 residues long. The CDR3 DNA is TGTGCCAGCAGCTCTAGCGGGGGGAACACCGGGGAGCTGTTTTTT. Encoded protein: CASSSSGGNTGELFF.

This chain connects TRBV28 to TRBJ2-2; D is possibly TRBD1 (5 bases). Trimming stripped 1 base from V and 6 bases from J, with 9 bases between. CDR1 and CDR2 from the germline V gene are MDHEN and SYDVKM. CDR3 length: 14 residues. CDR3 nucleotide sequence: TGTGCCAGCAGTTTATTAAGGGGCGCCGGGGAGCTGTTTTTT. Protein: CASSLLRGAGELFF.

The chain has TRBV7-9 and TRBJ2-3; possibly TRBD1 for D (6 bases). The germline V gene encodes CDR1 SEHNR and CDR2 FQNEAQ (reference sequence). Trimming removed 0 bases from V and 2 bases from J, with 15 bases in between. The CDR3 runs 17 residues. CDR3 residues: CASSLAYLGGDTDTQYF. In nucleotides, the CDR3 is TGTGCCAGCAGCTTAGCCTACCTAGGGGGAGACACAGATACGCAGTATTTT.

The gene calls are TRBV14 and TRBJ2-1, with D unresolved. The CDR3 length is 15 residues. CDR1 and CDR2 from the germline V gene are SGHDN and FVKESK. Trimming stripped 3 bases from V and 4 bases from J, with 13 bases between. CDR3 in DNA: TGTGCCAGCAGCCAGGGGAACTGGGCGTACAATGAGCAGTTCTTC. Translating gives CASSQGNWAYNEQFF.

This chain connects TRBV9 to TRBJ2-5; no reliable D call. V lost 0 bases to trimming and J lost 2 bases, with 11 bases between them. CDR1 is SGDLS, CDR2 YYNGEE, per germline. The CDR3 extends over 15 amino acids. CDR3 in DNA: TGTGCCAGCAGCGTAGGCCCGGAGATTCAAGAGACCCAGTACTTC. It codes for CASSVGPEIQETQYF.

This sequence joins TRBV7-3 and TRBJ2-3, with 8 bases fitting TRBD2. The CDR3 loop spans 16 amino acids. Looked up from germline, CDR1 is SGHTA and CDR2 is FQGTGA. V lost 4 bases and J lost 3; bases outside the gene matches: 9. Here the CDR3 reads CASSSLVGRATDTQYF. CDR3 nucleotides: TGTGCCAGCAGCTCCCTTGTCGGGAGGGCGACAGATACGCAGTATTTT.

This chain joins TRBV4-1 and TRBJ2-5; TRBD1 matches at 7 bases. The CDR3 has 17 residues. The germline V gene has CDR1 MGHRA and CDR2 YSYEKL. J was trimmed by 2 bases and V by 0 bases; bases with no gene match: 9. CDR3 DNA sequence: TGCGCCAGCAGCCAAGATGTACAGGGGTCCCGACAAGAGACCCAGTACTTC. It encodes CASSQDVQGSRQETQYF.

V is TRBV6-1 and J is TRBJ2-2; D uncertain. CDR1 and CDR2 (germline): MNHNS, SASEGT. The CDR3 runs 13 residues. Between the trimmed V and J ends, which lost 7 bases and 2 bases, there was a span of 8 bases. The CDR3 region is CASTVHNTGELFF. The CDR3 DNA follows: TGTGCCAGCACTGTACACAACACCGGGGAGCTGTTTTTT.

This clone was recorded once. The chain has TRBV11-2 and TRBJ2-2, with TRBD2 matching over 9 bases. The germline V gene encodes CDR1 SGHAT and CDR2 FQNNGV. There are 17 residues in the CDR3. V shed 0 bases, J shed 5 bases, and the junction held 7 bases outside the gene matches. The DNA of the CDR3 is TGTGCCAGCAGCTTAGATACGGCGGGGGGGCCTACCGGGGAGCTGTTTTTT. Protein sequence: CASSLDTAGGPTGELFF.

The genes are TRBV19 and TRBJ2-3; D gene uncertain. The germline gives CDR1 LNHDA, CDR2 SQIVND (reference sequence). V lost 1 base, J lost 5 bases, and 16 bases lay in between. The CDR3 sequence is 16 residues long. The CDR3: CASSIVPRRAGDTQYF. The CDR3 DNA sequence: TGTGCCAGTAGTATAGTCCCTCGAAGGGCTGGAGATACGCAGTATTTT.

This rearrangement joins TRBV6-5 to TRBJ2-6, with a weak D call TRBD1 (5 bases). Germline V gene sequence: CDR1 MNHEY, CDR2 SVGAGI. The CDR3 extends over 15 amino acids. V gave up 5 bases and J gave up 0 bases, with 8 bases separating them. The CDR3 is CASSLDTSGANVLTF. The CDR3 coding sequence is TGTGCCAGCAGTCTGGACACCTCTGGGGCCAACGTCCTGACTTTC.

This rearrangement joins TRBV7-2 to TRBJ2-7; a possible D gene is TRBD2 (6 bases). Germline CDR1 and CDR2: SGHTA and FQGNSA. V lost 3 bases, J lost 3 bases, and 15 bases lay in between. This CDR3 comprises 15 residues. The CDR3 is CASSLGWTDYYEQYF. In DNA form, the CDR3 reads TGTGCCAGCAGCTTGGGGTGGACGGACTACTACGAGCAGTACTTC.